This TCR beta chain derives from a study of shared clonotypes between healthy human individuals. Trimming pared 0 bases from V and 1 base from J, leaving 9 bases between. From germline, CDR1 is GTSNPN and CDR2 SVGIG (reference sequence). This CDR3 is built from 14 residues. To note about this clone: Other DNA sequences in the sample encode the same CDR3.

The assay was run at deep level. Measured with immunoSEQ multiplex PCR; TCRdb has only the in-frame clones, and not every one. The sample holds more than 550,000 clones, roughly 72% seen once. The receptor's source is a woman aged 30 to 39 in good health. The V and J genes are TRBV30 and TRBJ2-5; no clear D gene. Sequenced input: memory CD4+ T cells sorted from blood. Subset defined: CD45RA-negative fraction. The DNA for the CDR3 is TGTGCCTGGAGTGTGCTGGGCGTCCAAGAGACCCAGTACTTC. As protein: CAWSVLGVQETQYF. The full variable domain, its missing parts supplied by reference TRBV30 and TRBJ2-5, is SQTIHQWPATLVQPVGSPLSLECTVEGTSNPNLYWYRQAAGRGLQLLFYSVGIGQISSEVPQNLSASRPQDRQFILSSKKLLLSDSGFYLCAWSVLGVQETQYFGPGTRLLVL.